The entry that follows covers one TCR beta chain sequence. Its antigen is unknown. One base away there is no much larger clone; base qualities are not given. This entry is derived from a study of cytomegalovirus exposure and HLA in healthy donors (TCRdb year 2017). The study in broad terms: An earlier analysis of some 500 of the donors reported approximately 300 Gb of sequence data and roughly 110 million unique TCR beta sequences from 150 million to 200 million T cells. In a later analysis, previously published TCR beta repertoires from 670 or so donors were re-analyzed and high-resolution HLA genotyping was added so that TCR occurrence patterns could be studied. All discovery cohort repertoires had been generated on a single sequencing platform. To predict cytomegalovirus infection status, the study brought together high-throughput TCR immunosequencing, statistical association of individual TCRs with disease status, and machine learning. Typing coverage varied by locus: 629-630 donors for A, B, C, DRB1 and DQB1; more than 500 for DQA1; more than 600 for DPA1; approximately 450 for DPB1. Donor age, sex, ethnicity and CMV serostatus were compiled together with the repertoire data. Of the 398 genotyped donors, more than 75% were placed in the genetic ancestry cluster associated with self-reported Caucasian donors. An early release covering some 640 HLA-typed donors comprised 300 to 350 gigabases of sequencing data and tens of millions of unique TCR sequences. HLA typing included class I and class II loci at four-digit resolution. On average, approximately 250,000 unique TCR beta nucleotide sequences were sequenced per donor among a few hundred genotyped donors of the cohort, with 15% to 20% of those sequences being non-productive. An earlier analysis of roughly 600 of the donors used high-throughput TCR beta sequencing to judge whether each TCR beta V gene segment behaved as functional or pseudogenic. A separate validation cohort of over a hundred different subjects was used in addition to the roughly 700-subject first cohort. Using immunosequencing, the study profiled T cell repertoires from fewer than 700 subjects and related those repertoires to cytomegalovirus serostatus. In a later genetic analysis, genome-wide SNP genotypes for 398 of the 666 donors were used, and that subset was treated as a discovery cohort. The study was designed to test whether signatures of past pathogen exposure could be identified by cataloging public T cell receptors. Rather than using new phenotypic data, the later analysis identified candidate immune exposures from TCR beta sequences and from how often those sequences occurred across donors. About 5 DR-DQ haplotypes were handled as single units for association and clustering, since linkage in the cohort was strong. What the study reported, not specific to this receptor: Compared with equally common non-associated chains, HLA-associated TCR beta chains in a later analysis were more clonally expanded and had lower generation probabilities. Sequencing depth was assumed to be roughly uniform across donors in the presence/absence analyses, though that assumption may not hold. According to a later genetic analysis, donors in an Asian-associated ancestry cluster had fewer N-insertions in productive TCRs than the roughly 670-donor mean. Linkage disequilibrium might explain the correlated functional status among segregating V segments, but an unknown experimental factor could not be excluded. Most TCR sequences were seen in very few donors, while some public TCRs were found in many individuals. The earlier analysis of about 600 of the donors excluded some 16 rarely observed V segments, including chromosome 9 orphons, because counts were too low. This cohort had only TCR beta chains sequenced, and the lack of alpha or paired-chain data limited which features could be detected. The classifier was reported to diagnose cytomegalovirus status with high specificity and sensitivity in both the original and validation cohorts. Three of the identified cytomegalovirus-associated TCR beta chains were confirmed in vitro to be specific for cytomegalovirus antigens. In the study, around 150 TCR beta chains were listed as associated with cytomegalovirus. Broadly in line with IMGT annotations, most TCR beta V segments showed up in productive rearrangements about 87% or about 30% of the time in an earlier analysis of 450 to 600 of the donors. A cluster of highly shared sequence variants was judged likely to represent a technical artifact of the sequencing pipeline. Immune exposure information for the cohort was limited to CMV serostatus. According to a later analysis, parvovirus B19, influenza, CMV and Epstein-Barr virus appeared linked to several top co-occurrence clusters. V-gene and J-gene trimming of TCR beta chains was associated with a missense DCLRE1C variant in a later genetic analysis, and the association was replicated in an independent cohort. When HLA alleles, especially DR and DQ, strongly co-occurred, attributing TCR associations to individual alleles was difficult. Because some donors lacked HLA typing at each locus, the association tests relied only on the typed subset. At a false discovery rate of 0.05, a later analysis linked about 17,000 TCR beta sequences to specific HLA alleles. The authors suggested that the approach could potentially be generalized to other disease states and immunological phenotypes. A further reported finding was that TCR beta sequences accurately predicted the HLA-A and HLA-B alleles for most subjects in the first cohort. A later analysis found that TCR association rates varied across HLA loci, with DRB1 alleles showing the most associated TCRs and HLA-C alleles the fewest. According to a later analysis, most CMV-associated TCR beta chains appeared to be HLA-restricted, and the HLA associations seemed to be driven largely by CMV exposure.

Libraries were made using the immunoSEQ multiplex PCR assay. For the multiplex PCR, a mixture combining 60 forward primers for TCR Vbeta segments and 13 reverse primers for TCR Jbeta segments was used. The CDR3 region of rearranged TCR beta genes was amplified from genomic DNA with a multiplex PCR assay. The amplified TCR beta libraries were sequenced on the Illumina HiSeq System as 87-base-pair reads. Per the original workflow: In a later analysis, tens of millions of unique TCR beta chains were counted across the 650 to 750 repertoires, and approximately 9.9 million of these chains were shared by at least two donors. To remove PCR and sequencing errors, raw reads were error-corrected and collapsed into unique sequences using a nearest-neighbor algorithm that merged closely related sequences. Alignment of CDR3 sequences to IMGT reference sequences was used to assign V, D and J gene segments. Each retained sequence needed at least a six-nucleotide match to both a V gene segment and a J gene segment. A rearrangement counted as productive if the CDR3 had no stop codons and remained in frame with V and J, and every other rearrangement counted as non-productive. Following IMGT convention, CDR3 was defined as the stretch from the second conserved V-encoded cysteine up to the conserved J-encoded phenylalanine. The earlier analysis of about 530 of the donors excluded any sequence lacking an unambiguous match to a single V gene segment. In an earlier analysis of roughly 500 of the donors, V segments were called functional above 56.7% productive rearrangements and were called segregating when the between-donor standard deviation exceeded 5%. To diagnose cytomegalovirus status from the catalog of TCR beta chain sequences, a statistical classification framework was built. A later analysis assigned V and J genes by comparing TCR nucleotide sequences with IMGT/GENE-DB human TR gene sequences. A later analysis assigned CDR3 sequences and most-parsimonious VDJ recombination scenarios with the TCRdist pipeline. In a later analysis, each TCR beta chain was defined by its CDR3 amino acid sequence together with its V-gene family, and reads lacking a unique V-gene family were excluded. In a later analysis, several hundred highly shared, low-generation-probability nucleotide sequences were removed to address suspected cross-contamination and a sequencing artifact. In a later analysis, a clonal expansion index for each public chain was calculated from normalized within-repertoire ranks of inferred template counts. In a later analysis, generation probabilities were computed using a VDJ recombination model fitted to out-of-frame rearrangements, and the results were checked against IGoR. Hypergeometric tests were used in a later analysis to score TCR-TCR, TCR-HLA and TCR-CMV co-occurrence, with a repertoire-size bias correction applied to the TCR pairs. False discovery rates were estimated in a later analysis by permuting HLA or CMV assignments 20 times. In a later analysis, co-occurring TCRs were grouped using DBSCAN, and TCRdist sequence similarity was added for clustering within HLA-allele-positive subsets. Co-occurrence clustering excluded repertoires with fewer than 30,000 or more than 120,000 public chains, plus five with anomalous nucleotide sharing. TCRdb re-hosts the immuneACCESS table, in-frame sequences only. Its copies lack some clones; in the studies checked, an unresolved V gene accounts for under half of them, and the cause for the rest is not known. For V, J and clone size, that table is used; D and trimming come from the DNA. The sample profile shows 150,000 or so clones; approximately 82% of them were found once. The top ten constitute roughly 1.5% of the sample.

The cohort was made up of 500 to 850 healthy bone marrow donors. At the time of sampling, every cohort member was nominally healthy, though immune exposures that went unrecorded were likely present. The donor was CMV seronegative and belonged to the group of 320 or so seronegative cohort members. Every donor gave a peripheral blood sample, and the peripheral blood mononuclear cells from that sample were used for TCR beta sequencing. Genomic DNA extraction from the blood cell samples was performed with the Qiagen DNeasy Blood Extraction Kit. The sequence derives from a male donor in good health and CMV-seronegative. Sequencing input: PBMCs.

The DNA sequence is TGTGCCAGTAGCGGGGGGGGAACAGATACGCAGTATTTT. The translation is CASSGGGTDTQYF. This sequence uses TRBV19 and TRBJ2-3; 8 of the junction bases match TRBD2. The cysteine opens and the phenylalanine closes a CDR3 of 13 amino acids. CDR3 DNA only is kept here, 39 bases in frame from base 1. CDR1 is given as LNHDA and CDR2 as SQIVND, both from the germline V gene (reference sequence). Germline trimming amounts to 6 bases on V and 3 bases on J, with 2 as the count of junction bases outside the gene matches.